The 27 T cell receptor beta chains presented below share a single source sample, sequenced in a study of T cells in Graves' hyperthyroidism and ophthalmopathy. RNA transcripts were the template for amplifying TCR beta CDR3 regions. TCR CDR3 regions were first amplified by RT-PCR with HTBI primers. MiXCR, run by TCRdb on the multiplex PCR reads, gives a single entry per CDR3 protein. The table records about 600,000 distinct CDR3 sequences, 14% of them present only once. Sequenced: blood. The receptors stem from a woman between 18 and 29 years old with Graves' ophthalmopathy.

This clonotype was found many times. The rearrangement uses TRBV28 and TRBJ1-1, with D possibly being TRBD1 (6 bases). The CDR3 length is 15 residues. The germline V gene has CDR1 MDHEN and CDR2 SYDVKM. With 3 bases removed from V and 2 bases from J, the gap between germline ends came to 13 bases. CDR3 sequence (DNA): TGTGCCAGCAGTTTTTCCTTGGGGGGCAACACTGAAGCTTTCTTT. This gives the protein CASSFSLGGNTEAFF.

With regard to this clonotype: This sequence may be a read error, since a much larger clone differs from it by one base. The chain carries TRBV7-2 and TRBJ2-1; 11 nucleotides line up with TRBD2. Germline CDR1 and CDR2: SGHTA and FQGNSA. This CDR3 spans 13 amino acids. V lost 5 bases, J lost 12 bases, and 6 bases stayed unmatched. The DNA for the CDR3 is TGTGCCAGCAGCCGGGGACTAGCGGTTGGGCAGTTCTTC. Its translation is CASSRGLAVGQFF.

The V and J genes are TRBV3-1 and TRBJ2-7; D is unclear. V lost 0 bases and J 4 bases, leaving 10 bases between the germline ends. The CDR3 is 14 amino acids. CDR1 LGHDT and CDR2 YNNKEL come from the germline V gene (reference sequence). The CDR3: CASSQERKPYEQYF. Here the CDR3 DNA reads TGTGCCAGCAGCCAAGAACGGAAACCTTACGAGCAGTACTTC.

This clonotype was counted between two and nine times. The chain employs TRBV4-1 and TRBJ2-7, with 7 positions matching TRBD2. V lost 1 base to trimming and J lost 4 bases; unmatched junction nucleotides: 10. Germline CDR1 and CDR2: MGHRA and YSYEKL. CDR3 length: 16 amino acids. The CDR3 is CASSQGRRGSSYEQYF. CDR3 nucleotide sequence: TGCGCCAGCAGCCAAGGCAGGCGCGGGAGCTCATACGAGCAGTACTTC.

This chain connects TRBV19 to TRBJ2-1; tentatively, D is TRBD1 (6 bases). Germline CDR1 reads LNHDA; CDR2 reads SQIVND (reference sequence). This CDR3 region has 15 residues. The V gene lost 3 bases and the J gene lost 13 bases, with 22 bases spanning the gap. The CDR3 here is CASSIFGRQDVGQFF. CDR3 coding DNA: TGTGCCAGTAGTATTTTTGGCCGACAGGATGTTGGACAGTTCTTC.

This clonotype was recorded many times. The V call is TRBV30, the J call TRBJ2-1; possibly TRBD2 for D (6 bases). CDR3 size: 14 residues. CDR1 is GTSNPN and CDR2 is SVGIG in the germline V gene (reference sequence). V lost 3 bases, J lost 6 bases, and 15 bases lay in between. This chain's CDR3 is CAWSAITSRNEQFF. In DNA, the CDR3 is TGTGCCTGGAGCGCCATAACTAGCCGCAATGAGCAGTTCTTC.

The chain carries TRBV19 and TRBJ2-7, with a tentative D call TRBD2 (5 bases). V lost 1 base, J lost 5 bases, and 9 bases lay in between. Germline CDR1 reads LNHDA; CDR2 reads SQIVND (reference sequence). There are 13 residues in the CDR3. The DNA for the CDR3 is TGTGCCAGTAGTATAGTGCCGGGGAACGAGCAGTACTTC. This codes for CASSIVPGNEQYF.

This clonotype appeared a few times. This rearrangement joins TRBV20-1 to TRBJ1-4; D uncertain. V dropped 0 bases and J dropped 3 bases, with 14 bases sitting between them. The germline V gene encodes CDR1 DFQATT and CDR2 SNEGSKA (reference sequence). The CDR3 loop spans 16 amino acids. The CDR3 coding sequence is TGCAGTGCTAGAGAACCTCCAGGTTCTCCTAATGAAAAACTGTTTTTT. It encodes CSAREPPGSPNEKLFF.

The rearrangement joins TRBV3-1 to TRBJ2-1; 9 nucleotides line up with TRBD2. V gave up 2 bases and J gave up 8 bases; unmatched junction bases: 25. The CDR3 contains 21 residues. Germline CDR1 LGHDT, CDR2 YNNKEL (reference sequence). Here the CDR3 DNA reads TGTGCCAGCAGCCAATTACCAGGCAGGGGCCTAGCGGCGGGAGGGCGGGATGAGCAGTTCTTC. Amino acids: CASSQLPGRGLAAGGRDEQFF.

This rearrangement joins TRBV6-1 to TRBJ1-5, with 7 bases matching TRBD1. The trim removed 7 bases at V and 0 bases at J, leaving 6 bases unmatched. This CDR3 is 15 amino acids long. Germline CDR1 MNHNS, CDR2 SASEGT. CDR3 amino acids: CASKGDSYSNQPQHF. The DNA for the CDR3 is TGTGCCAGCAAGGGGGACAGCTATAGCAATCAGCCCCAGCATTTT.

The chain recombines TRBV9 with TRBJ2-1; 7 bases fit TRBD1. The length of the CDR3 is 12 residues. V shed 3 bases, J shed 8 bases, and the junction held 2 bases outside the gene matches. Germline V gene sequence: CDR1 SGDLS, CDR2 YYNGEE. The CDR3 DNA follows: TGTGCCAGCAGCGGACAGGGCGATGAGCAGTTCTTC. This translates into CASSGQGDEQFF.

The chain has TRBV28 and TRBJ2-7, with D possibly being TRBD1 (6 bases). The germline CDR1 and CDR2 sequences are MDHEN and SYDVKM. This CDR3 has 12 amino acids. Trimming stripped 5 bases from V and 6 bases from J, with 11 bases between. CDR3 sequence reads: CASSVDRTEQYF. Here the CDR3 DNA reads TGTGCCAGCAGTGTCGACAGGACCGAGCAGTACTTC.

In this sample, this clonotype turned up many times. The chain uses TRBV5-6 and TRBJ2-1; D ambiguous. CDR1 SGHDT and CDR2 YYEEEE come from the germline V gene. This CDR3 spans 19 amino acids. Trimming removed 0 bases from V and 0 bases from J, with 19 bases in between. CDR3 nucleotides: TGTGCCAGCAGCTTGGGTGGTCGAGCCCCGGGTAGCTCCTACAATGAGCAGTTCTTC. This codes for CASSLGGRAPGSSYNEQFF.

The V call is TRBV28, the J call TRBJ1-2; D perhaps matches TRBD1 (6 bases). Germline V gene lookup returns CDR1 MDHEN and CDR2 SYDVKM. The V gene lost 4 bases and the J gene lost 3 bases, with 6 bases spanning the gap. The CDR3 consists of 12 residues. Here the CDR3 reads CASSWTDYGYTF. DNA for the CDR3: TGTGCCAGCAGTTGGACAGACTATGGCTACACCTTC.

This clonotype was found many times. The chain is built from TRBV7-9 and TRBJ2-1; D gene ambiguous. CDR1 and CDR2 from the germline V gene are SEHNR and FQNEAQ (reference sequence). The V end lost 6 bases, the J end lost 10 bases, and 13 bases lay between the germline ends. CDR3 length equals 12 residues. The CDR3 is CASRKNNLEQFF. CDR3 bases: TGTGCCAGCAGGAAGAATAACTTAGAGCAGTTCTTC.

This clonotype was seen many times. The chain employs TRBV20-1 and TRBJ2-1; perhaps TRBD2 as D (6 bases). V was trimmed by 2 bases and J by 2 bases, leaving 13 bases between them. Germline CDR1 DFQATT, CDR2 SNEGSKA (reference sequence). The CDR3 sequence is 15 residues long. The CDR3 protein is CSARLEGRAYNEQFF. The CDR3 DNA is TGCAGTGCTAGACTGGAGGGACGAGCCTACAATGAGCAGTTCTTC.

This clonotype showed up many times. Written as DNA, the CDR3 is TGTGCCAGCAGCAACGGAGGTTACGAGCAGTACTTC. This codes for CASSNGGYEQYF. The genes are TRBV6-1 and TRBJ2-7, with D possibly TRBD2 on 5 matching bases. With 6 bases removed from V and 4 bases from J, the gap between germline ends came to 10 bases. The CDR3 is 12 residues long. Germline V gives CDR1 MNHNS, CDR2 SASEGT.

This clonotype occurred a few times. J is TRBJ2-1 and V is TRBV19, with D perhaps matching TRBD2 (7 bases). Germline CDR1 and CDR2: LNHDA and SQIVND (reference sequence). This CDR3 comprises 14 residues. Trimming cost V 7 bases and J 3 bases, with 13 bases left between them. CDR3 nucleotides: TGTGCCAGTAAAAATAGGGGGGGCTACAATGAGCAGTTCTTC. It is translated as CASKNRGGYNEQFF.

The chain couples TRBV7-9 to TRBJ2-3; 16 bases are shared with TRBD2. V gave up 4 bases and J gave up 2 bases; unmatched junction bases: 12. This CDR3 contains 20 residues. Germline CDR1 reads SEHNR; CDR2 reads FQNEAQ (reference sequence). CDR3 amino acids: CASSSGLAGGLKTITDTQYF. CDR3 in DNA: TGTGCCAGCAGCTCGGGACTAGCGGGAGGGCTGAAAACCATCACAGATACGCAGTATTTT. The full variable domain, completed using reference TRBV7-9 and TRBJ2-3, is DTGVSQNPRHKITKRGQNVTFRCDPISEHNRLYWYRQTLGQGPEFLTYFQNEAQLEKSRLLSDRFSAERPKGSFSTLEIQRTEQGDSAMYLCASSSGLAGGLKTITDTQYFGPGTRLTVL.

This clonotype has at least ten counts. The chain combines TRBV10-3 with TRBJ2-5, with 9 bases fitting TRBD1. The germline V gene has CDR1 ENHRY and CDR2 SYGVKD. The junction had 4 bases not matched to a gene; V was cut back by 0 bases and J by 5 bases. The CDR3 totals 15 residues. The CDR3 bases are TGTGCCATCAGTGAGTCCGGGACAGGGACGGAGACCCAGTACTTC. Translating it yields CAISESGTGTETQYF.

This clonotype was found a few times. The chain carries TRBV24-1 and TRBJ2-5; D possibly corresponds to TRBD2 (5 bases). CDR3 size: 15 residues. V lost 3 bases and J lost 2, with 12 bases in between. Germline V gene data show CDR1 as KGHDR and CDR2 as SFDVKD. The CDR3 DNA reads TGTGCCACCAGTGATGGTTCCCGGGGTCAAGAGACCCAGTACTTC. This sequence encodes CATSDGSRGQETQYF.

The CDR3 here is CATSREAGSLDGYTF. CDR3 DNA: TGTGCCACCAGCAGAGAAGCAGGATCCTTGGATGGCTACACCTTC. This chain links TRBV15 with TRBJ1-2; D gene ambiguous. V gave up 0 bases and J gave up 6 bases, with 14 bases separating them. Per germline, CDR1 LNHNV and CDR2 YYDKDF (reference sequence). This CDR3 region has 15 residues.

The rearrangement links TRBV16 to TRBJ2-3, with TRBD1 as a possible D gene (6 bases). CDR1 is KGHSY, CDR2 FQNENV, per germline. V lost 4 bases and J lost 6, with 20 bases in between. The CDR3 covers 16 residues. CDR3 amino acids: CASSPIEGVARDTQYF. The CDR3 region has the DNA TGTGCCAGCAGCCCCATCGAGGGGGTGGCAAGGGATACGCAGTATTTT.

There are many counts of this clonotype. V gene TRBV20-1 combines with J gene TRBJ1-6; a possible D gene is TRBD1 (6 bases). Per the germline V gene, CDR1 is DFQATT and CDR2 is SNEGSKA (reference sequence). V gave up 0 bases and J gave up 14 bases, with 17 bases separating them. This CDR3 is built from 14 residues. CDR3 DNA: TGCAGTGCTAGAGATCTCGGGGGCCTCTCCACCCTCCACTTT. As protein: CSARDLGGLSTLHF.

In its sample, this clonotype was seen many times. In DNA, the CDR3 is TGTGCCAGCAGCCGAGACAGATATAATTCACCCCTCCACTTT. Protein product: CASSRDRYNSPLHF. The chain combines TRBV11-2 with TRBJ1-6; maybe TRBD1 (5 bases). The germline V and J ends were trimmed by 5 bases and 4 bases, with 9 bases remaining between them. Germline CDR1 SGHAT, CDR2 FQNNGV. The CDR3 loop spans 14 amino acids.

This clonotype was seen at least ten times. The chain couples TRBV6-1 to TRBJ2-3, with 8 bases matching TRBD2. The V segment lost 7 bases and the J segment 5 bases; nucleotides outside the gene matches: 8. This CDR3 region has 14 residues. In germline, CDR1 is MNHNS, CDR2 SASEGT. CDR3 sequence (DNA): TGTGCCAGCAACTCTCTCAGCGGGAGAGATACGCAGTATTTT. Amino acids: CASNSLSGRDTQYF.

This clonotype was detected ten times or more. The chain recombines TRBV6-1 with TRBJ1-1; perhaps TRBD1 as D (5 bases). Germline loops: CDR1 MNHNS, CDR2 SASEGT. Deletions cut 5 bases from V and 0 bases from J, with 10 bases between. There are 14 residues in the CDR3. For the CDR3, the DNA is TGTGCCAGCAGTTGGGGGAACATGAACACTGAAGCTTTCTTT. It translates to CASSWGNMNTEAFF.